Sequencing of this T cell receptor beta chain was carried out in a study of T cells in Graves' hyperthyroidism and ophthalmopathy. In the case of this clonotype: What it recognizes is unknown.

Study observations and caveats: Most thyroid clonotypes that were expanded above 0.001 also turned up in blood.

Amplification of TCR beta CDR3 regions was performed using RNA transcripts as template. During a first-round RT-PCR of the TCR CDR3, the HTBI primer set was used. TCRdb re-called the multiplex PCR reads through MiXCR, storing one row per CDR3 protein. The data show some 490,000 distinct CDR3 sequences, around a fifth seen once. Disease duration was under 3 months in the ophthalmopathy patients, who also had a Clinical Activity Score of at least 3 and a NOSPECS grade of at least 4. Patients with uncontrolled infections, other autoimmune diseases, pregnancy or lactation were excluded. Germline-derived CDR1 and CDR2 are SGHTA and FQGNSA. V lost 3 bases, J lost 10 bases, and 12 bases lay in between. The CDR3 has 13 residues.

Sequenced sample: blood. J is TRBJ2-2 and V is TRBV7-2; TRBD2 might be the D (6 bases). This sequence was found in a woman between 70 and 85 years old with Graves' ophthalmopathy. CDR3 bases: TGTGCCAGCAGCTTCGCAGCGGGCCTGGAGCTGTTTTTT. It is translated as CASSFAAGLELFF.